What follows is one TCR beta chain and its context. Its antigen remains unidentified. Primed by a sample-barcoded 5' primer and a J-beta primer mix, a second PCR proceeded for about 7 to 12 cycles. Each CDR3 protein gets one entry after TCRdb re-called the 5' RACE reads with MiXCR. The table shows about 630,000 distinct CDR3 sequences, with around 21% occurring only once. The sample belongs to a study of blood T cells in healthy people across ages. The study, taken as a whole, reports: Unsorted PBMCs prevented conclusive naive versus antigen-experienced comparison.

This CDR3 spans 14 amino acids. Germline V gene data show CDR1 as MNHEY and CDR2 as SVGAGI. Losses at the gene ends were 6 bases for V and 2 bases for J; bases not matched to a gene: 4. Donors were systemically healthy Caucasian individuals from Russia aged about 6 to 90 years. The genes are TRBV6-5 and TRBJ1-5, with 7 bases matching TRBD1. The receptor comes from an older man in good health. The sequenced sample consisted of blood. CDR3 in amino acids: CASRATGRNQPQHF. Here the CDR3 DNA reads TGTGCCAGCAGAGCGACAGGGCGCAATCAGCCCCAGCATTTT.